This T cell receptor (beta chain) came from a study of T cell changes during pregnancy in multiple sclerosis. The method was immunoSEQ multiplex PCR; TCRdb's version includes in-frame clones alone and lacks a portion of them. The sample carries tens of thousands of clones, 93% recorded once. V shed 4 bases and J shed 1 base, with 14 bases lying between them. The CDR3 sequence is 16 residues long. Looked up from germline, CDR1 is MNHNS and CDR2 is SASEGT. The specimen comprised peripheral blood, sampled in the second trimester of pregnancy. The sequence came from a female donor with multiple sclerosis, enrolled in a pregnancy study. This rearrangement joins TRBV6-1 to TRBJ1-3; TRBD1 might be the D (6 bases). This chain's CDR3 is CASSASGGGSGNTIYF. Here the CDR3 DNA reads TGTGCCAGCAGTGCATCGGGAGGGGGTTCTGGAAACACCATATATTTT.